Described below is a single T cell receptor (beta chain) sequence and its context. This entry belongs to a study of blood T cell repertoires in COVID-19. Study as a whole: The United States, Italy and Spain were the sources of the acute and convalescent COVID-19 samples. In each case, the material was cDNA or gDNA derived from T cells, B-cell-depleted T cells, or PBMCs.

Under the authors' procedure: Researchers report that nucleated cell counts were estimated from reference gene primer amplification. The repertoire was sequenced with immunoSEQ multiplex PCR; TCRdb's copy has only in-frame clones and lacks some. V and J calls and clone size are those listed in that table; D and trimming were worked out from the DNA. The table lists 150,000 to 200,000 clones, about three quarters of them singletons, with around 24% in the top ten. Sequencing input: peripheral blood. This TCR was recovered from a woman in her 70s with acute or convalescent COVID-19.

Here the CDR3 DNA reads TGTGCCAGCTCACCATCAGGGAAGAATGAGCAGTTCTTC. This gives the protein CASSPSGKNEQFF. The V call is TRBV18, the J call TRBJ2-1; possibly TRBD1 for D (5 bases). Looked up from germline, CDR1 is KGHSH and CDR2 is LQKENI. V lost 2 bases, J lost 7 bases, and 9 bases lay in between. The CDR3 is made up of 13 amino acids.